The sequence of this TCR beta chain was determined in a study of identical twins. TCRdb reprocessed the 5' RACE reads with MiXCR, giving one entry per CDR3 protein. This table holds 600,000 to 850,000 distinct CDR3 sequences, 15% to 20% found once. In regard to this clonotype: Its matching antigen is unknown.

The CDR3 spans 18 residues. V was clipped by 0 bases and J by 2 bases; unmatched bases: 9. Per the germline V gene, CDR1 is SGHTA and CDR2 is FQGNSA. Findings of the study overall: Twin pairs' shared out-of-frame alpha sequences were enriched in low generation probability. The degree of excess twin sharing was weaker in beta out-of-frame sequences.

The same data also went into a second study, on T cells expressing NK-cell markers. That report notes: All TCR beta repertoires analysed originated from sorted CD3+CD56+NKG2C+, CD3+CD56+NKG2C- and CD3+CD56-NKG2C+ T cells. NKG2C+ dominant clonotype frequencies in six donors were 1.0-7.0% of CD8+ T cells.

Material: PBMCs. The receptor was isolated from a woman between 18 and 29 years old in good health. This chain connects TRBV7-2 to TRBJ2-3; TRBD2 aligns across 9 bases. CDR3 nucleotides: TGTGCCAGCAGCTTAGCGGGTAGCGGGAGTTTCGTCACAGATACGCAGTATTTT. Translating gives CASSLAGSGSFVTDTQYF.